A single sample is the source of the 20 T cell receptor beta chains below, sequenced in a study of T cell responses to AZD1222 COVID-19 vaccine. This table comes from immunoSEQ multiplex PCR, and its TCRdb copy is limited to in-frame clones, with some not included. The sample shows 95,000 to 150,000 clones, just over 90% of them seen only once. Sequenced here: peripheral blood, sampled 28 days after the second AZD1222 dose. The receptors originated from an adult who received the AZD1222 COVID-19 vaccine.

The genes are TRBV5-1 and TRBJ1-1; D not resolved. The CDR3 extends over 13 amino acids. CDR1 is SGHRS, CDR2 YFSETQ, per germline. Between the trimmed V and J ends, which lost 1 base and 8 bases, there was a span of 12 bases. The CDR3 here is CASSLTGPTEAFF. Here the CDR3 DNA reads TGCGCCAGCAGCTTGACGGGCCCTACCGAAGCTTTCTTT.

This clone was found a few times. The CDR3 bases are TGCGCCAGCAGCTTCTTAGCGGGGAACACCGGGGAGCTGTTTTTT. Translated, it gives CASSFLAGNTGELFF. The chain has TRBV5-1 and TRBJ2-2, with TRBD2 matching over 7 bases. Losses at the gene ends were 2 bases for V and 1 base for J; bases not matched to a gene: 2. The germline V gene encodes CDR1 SGHRS and CDR2 YFSETQ. This CDR3 has 15 amino acids.

The CDR3 DNA follows: TGTGCCAGTAGTGCCGGGACGGTGGATCAGCCCCAGCATTTT. It codes for CASSAGTVDQPQHF. The chain has TRBV19 and TRBJ1-5, with D maybe TRBD1 (5 bases). There are 14 residues in the CDR3. The V and J ends lost 5 bases and 5 bases respectively, with 13 bases between them. Germline CDR1 reads LNHDA; CDR2 reads SQIVND (reference sequence). Full variable domain (remainder filled in from reference TRBV19 and TRBJ1-5): DGGITQSPKYLFRKEGQNVTLSCEQNLNHDAMYWYRQDPGQGLRLIYYSQIVNDFQKGDIAEGYSVSREKKESFPLTVTSAQKNPTAFYLCASSAGTVDQPQHFGDGTRLSIL.

The CDR3 DNA is TGTGCCAGCAGCTTCCCGGGACTAACTTACGAGCAGTACTTC. Protein sequence: CASSFPGLTYEQYF. The V call is TRBV7-8, the J call TRBJ2-7, with 7 bases lining up with TRBD2. Per germline, CDR1 SGHVS and CDR2 FQNEAQ. V trimming: 3 bases; J trimming: 4 bases; junction bases outside the gene matches: 6. CDR3 length: 14 amino acids. Variable domain in full (rest from reference TRBV7-8 and TRBJ2-7): GAGVSQSPRYKVAKRGQDVALRCDPISGHVSLFWYQQALGQGPEFLTYFQNEAQLDKSGLPSDRFFAERPEGSVSTLKIQRTQQEDSAVYLCASSFPGLTYEQYFGPGTRLTVT.

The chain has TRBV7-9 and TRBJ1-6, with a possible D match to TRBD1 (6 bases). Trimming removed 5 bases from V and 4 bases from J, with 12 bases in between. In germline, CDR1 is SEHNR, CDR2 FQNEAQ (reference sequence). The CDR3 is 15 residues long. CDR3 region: CASSRTGTYNSPLHF. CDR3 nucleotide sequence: TGTGCCAGCAGCCGTACAGGGACGTATAATTCACCCCTCCACTTT.

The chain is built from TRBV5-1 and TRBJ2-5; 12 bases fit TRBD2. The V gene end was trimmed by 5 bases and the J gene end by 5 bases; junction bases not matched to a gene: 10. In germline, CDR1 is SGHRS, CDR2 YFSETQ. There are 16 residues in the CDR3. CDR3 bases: TGCGCCAGCAGTTCGAGCCTAGCGGGGGGGAAGGAGACCCAGTACTTC. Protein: CASSSSLAGGKETQYF.

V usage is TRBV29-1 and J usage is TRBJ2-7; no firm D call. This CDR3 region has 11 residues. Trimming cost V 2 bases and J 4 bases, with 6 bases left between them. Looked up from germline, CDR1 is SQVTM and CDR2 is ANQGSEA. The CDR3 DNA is TGCAGCGTTGAAAACAGATACGAGCAGTACTTC. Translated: CSVENRYEQYF.

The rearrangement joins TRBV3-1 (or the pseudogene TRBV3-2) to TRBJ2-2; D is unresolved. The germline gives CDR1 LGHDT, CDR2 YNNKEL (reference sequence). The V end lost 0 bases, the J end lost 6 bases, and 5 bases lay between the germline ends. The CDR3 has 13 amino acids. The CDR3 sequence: CASSQEGAGELFF. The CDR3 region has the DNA TGTGCCAGCAGCCAAGAGGGTGCCGGGGAGCTGTTTTTT.

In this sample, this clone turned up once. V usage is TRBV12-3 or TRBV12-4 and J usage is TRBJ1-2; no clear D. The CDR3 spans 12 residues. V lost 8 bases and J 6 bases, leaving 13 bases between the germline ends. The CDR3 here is CASGRGGNGYTF. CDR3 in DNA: TGTGCCAGCGGGAGAGGAGGGAATGGCTACACCTTC.

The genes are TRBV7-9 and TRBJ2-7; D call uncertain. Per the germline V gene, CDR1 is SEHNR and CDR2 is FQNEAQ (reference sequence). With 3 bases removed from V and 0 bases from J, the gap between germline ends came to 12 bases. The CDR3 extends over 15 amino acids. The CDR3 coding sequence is TGTGCCAGCAGCTTTAGTGGACGGTTCTCCTACGAGCAGTACTTC. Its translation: CASSFSGRFSYEQYF.

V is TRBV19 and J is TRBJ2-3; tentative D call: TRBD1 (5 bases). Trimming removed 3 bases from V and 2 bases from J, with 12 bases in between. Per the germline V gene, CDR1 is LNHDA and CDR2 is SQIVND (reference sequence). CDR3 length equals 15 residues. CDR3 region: CASSIQQGLTDTQYF. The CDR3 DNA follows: TGTGCCAGTAGTATTCAGCAGGGCCTCACAGATACGCAGTATTTT. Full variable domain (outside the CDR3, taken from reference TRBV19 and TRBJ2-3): DGGITQSPKYLFRKEGQNVTLSCEQNLNHDAMYWYRQDPGQGLRLIYYSQIVNDFQKGDIAEGYSVSREKKESFPLTVTSAQKNPTAFYLCASSIQQGLTDTQYFGPGTRLTVL.

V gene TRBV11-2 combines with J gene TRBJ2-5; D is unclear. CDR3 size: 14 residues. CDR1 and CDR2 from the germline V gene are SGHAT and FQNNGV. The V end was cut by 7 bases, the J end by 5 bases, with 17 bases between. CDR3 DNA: TGTGCCAGCAACCCGGGTTTCGTAAAGGAGACCCAGTACTTC. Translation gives CASNPGFVKETQYF.

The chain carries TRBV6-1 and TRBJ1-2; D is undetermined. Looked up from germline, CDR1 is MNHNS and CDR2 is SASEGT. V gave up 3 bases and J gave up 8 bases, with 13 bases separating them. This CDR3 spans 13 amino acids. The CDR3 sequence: CASSDLREGGYTF. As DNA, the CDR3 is TGTGCCAGCAGTGATCTTAGGGAAGGCGGCTACACCTTC.

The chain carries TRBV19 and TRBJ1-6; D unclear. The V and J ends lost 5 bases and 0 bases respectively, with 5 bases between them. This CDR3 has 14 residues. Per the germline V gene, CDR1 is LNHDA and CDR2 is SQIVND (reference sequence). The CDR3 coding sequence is TGTGCCAGTAGTCTCAGCTCCTATAATTCACCCCTCCACTTT. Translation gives CASSLSSYNSPLHF.

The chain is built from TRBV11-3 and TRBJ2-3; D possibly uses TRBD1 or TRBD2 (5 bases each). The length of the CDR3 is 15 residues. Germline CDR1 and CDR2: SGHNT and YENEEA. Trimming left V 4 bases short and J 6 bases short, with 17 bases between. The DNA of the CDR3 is TGTGCCAGCAGCTCGTCCGGGACGAATGATGATACGCAGTATTTT. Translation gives CASSSSGTNDDTQYF.

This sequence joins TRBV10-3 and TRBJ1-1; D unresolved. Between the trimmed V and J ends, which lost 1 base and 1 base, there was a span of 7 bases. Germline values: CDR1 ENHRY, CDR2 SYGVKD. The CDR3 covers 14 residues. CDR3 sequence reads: CAISEWSANTEAFF. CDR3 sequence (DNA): TGTGCCATCAGTGAGTGGAGTGCGAACACTGAAGCTTTCTTT.

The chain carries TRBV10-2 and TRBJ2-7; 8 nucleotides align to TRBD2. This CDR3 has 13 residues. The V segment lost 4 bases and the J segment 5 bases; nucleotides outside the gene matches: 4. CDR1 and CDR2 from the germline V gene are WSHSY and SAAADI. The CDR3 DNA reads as TGCGCCAGCAGTGGACTAGCGACGCACGAGCAGTACTTC. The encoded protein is CASSGLATHEQYF.

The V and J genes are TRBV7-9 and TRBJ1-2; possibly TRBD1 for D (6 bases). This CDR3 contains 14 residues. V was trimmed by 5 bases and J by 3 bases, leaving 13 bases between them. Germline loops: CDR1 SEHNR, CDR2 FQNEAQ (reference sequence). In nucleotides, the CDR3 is TGTGCCAGCAGCCAGGGCGGGGGCGACTATGGCTACACCTTC. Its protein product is CASSQGGGDYGYTF.

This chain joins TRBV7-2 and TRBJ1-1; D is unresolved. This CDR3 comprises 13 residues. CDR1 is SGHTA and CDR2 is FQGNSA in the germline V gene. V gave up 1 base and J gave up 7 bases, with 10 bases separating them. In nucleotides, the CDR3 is TGTGCCAGCAGCTTAGATCGGCTCAATGAAGCTTTCTTT. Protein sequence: CASSLDRLNEAFF. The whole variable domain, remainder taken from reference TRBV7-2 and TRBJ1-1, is GAGVSQSPSNKVTEKGKDVELRCDPISGHTALYWYRQSLGQGLEFLIYFQGNSAPDKSGLPSDRFSAERTGGSVSTLTIQRTQQEDSAVYLCASSLDRLNEAFFGQGTRLTVV.

The CDR3 loop reads CASSVATGGPSGNTIYF. The CDR3 DNA sequence: TGTGCCAGCAGCGTAGCTACGGGCGGACCCTCTGGAAACACCATATATTTT. This sequence joins TRBV9 and TRBJ1-3; D remains unclear. CDR3 length equals 17 residues. Between the trimmed V and J ends, which lost 0 bases and 0 bases, there was a span of 13 bases. CDR1 is SGDLS, CDR2 YYNGEE, per germline.